The clone carrying this TCR beta chain was recorded only once. What it recognizes is unknown. Positive CCR7 selection of CD45RO-negative cells yielded the naive CD8 cells, and terminally differentiated effector memory CD45RA+ cells were excluded. The sample belongs to a study of shared clonotypes between healthy human individuals. Study results and caveats: The researchers took only blood, and tissue repertoires probably look different. Clonotype sharing among donors was thought likely to change with sequencing depth.

Using immunoSEQ multiplex PCR, the repertoire was profiled, and TCRdb retains in-frame clones only, with some absent. The sample lists roughly 2 million clones; about 94% were seen once. The CDR3 contains 10 residues. The germline V gene has CDR1 SQVTM and CDR2 ANQGSEA. Trimming removed 4 bases at V and 9 bases at J, with 7 bases between. The chain recombines TRBV29-1 with TRBJ2-1; D call uncertain. Sequencing was done on a sample of naive CD8+ T cells sorted from blood. The TCR sequence derives from a man between 18 and 35 years old in good health. CDR3 in DNA: TGCAGCGTTGTAGGGATTGAGCAGTTCTTC. Translating it yields CSVVGIEQFF.